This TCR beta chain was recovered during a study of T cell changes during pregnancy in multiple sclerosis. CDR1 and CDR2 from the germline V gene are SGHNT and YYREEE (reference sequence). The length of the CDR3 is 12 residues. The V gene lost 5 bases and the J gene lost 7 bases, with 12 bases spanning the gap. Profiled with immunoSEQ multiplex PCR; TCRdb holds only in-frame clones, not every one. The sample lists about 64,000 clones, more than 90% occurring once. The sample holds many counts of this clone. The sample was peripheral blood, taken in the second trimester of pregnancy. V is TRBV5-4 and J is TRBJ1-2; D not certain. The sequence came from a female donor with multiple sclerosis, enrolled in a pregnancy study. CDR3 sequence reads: CASSSPPFGYTF. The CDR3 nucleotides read TGTGCCAGCAGTAGCCCCCCCTTTGGCTACACCTTC.